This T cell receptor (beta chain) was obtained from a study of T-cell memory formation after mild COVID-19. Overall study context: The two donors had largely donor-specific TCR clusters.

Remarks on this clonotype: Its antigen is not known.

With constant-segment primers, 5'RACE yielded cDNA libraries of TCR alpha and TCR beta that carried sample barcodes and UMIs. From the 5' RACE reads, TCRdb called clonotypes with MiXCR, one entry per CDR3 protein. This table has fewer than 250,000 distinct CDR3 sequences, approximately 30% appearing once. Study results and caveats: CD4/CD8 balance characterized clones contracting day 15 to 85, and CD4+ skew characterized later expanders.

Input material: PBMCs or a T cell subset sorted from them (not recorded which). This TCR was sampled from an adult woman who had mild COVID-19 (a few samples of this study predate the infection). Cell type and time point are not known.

CDR3 nucleotides: TGCGCCAGCAGCCAAGCGGGACAGGGGAACTATGGCTACACCTTC. This sequence encodes CASSQAGQGNYGYTF. The chain carries TRBV4-1 and TRBJ1-2, with TRBD1 identical over 10 bases. V dropped 1 base and J dropped 2; count of bases not matched to a gene: 1. Per the germline V gene, CDR1 is MGHRA and CDR2 is YSYEKL. This CDR3 spans 15 amino acids.